This TCR beta chain is drawn from a study of OX40 agonist ivuxolimab in advanced cancers. Study information: The patients received ivuxolimab by intravenous route every 2 weeks at 0.01 to 10 mg/kg. The study, taken as a whole, reports: Clonal expansion by week 6 occurred in CD4+ and CD8+ blood T cells (at 0.1 to 3.0 mg/kg).

The repertoire was sequenced with immunoSEQ multiplex PCR; TCRdb's copy has only in-frame clones and lacks some. The top ten hold approximately 0.6% of the sample, which has approximately 70,000 clones, about nine tenths seen once. Notes on this clone: The antigen is unknown.

Source: CD4+ or CD8+ T cells sorted from blood, taken in a trial of the OX40 agonist ivuxolimab. This TCR derives from an adult with an advanced solid tumor such as melanoma, head and neck, liver or kidney cancer.

The CDR3 region is CASSPPGQGNTEAFF. CDR3 sequence (DNA): TGTGCCAGCAGCCCCCCGGGACAGGGGAACACTGAAGCTTTCTTT. The chain uses TRBV28 and TRBJ1-1; 9 bases align to TRBD1. After removal of 6 bases from V and 1 base from J, the junction contained 6 bases not matched to a gene. The germline CDR1 and CDR2 sequences are MDHEN and SYDVKM. This CDR3 comprises 15 residues.